These 10 T cell receptor beta chains were sequenced from one sample in a study of human T cells and chemical hapten exposure. TCRdb recomputed calls from the RACE reads with MiXCR, one row per CDR3 protein. Of roughly 380,000 distinct CDR3 sequences listed, 4.5% to 6% are singletons. Time point noted: pre-sensitization, week 0. Documented treatment: therapeutic diphenylcyclopropenone sensitization with weekly scalp DPC. Sample: whole blood, taken in connection with sensitization to the hapten diphenylcyclopropenone (DPC). The receptors were sampled from a woman in her 50s with alopecia areata. Some clones in this sample may be carry-over from other donors' samples.

This clonotype has a count of ten or more. This chain connects TRBV18 to TRBJ2-5, with no clear D. This CDR3 has 15 residues. V was cut by 0 bases and J by 3 bases, with 11 bases left in between. Germline CDR1 and CDR2: KGHSH and LQKENI. CDR3 nucleotide sequence: TGTGCCAGCTCACCACCGTCTTTGAGCAAAGAGACCCAGTACTTC. Protein sequence: CASSPPSLSKETQYF.

The V gene is TRBV20-1, the J gene TRBJ2-4, with TRBD2 identical over 7 bases. Germline trimming cut 3 bases from V and 8 bases from J; bases unmatched to any gene: 4. Germline assignment: CDR1 DFQATT and CDR2 SNEGSKA (reference sequence). The CDR3 consists of 12 residues. DNA for the CDR3: TGCAGTGCTAGGGAGGGGAGGGACATTCAGTACTTC. Protein sequence: CSAREGRDIQYF.

The V gene is TRBV27, the J gene TRBJ1-5; tentative D call: TRBD1 (5 bases). Trimming removed 6 bases from V and 0 bases from J, with 9 bases in between. Germline values: CDR1 MNHEY, CDR2 SMNVEV (reference sequence). The CDR3 has 14 residues. The chain's CDR3 is CASRGGDSNQPQHF. The CDR3 nucleotides read TGTGCCAGCAGAGGAGGGGATAGCAATCAGCCCCAGCATTTT.

Many counts were recorded for this clonotype. The rearrangement joins TRBV28 to TRBJ2-7, with D possibly TRBD2 on 6 matching bases. V shed 7 bases and J shed 1 base, with 14 bases lying between them. The germline V gene has CDR1 MDHEN and CDR2 SYDVKM. There are 14 residues in the CDR3. Written as DNA, the CDR3 is TGTGCCAGCACGGAGGGTCGCAGTTCCTACGAGCAGTACTTC. As protein: CASTEGRSSYEQYF.

The J gene is TRBJ1-1, the V gene TRBV12-3 or TRBV12-4; D possibly corresponds to TRBD1 (5 bases). The V gene lost 7 bases and the J gene lost 1 base, with 10 bases spanning the gap. The CDR3 spans 13 residues. The CDR3 region has the DNA TGTGCCAGCAATTGGGGGGAGAACACTGAAGCTTTCTTT. Protein product: CASNWGENTEAFF.

This clonotype was observed many times. This sequence joins TRBV27 and TRBJ1-1, with TRBD1 matching 8 bases. CDR3 length equals 15 residues. Germline V gene lookup returns CDR1 MNHEY and CDR2 SMNVEV (reference sequence). The ends lost 5 bases at V and 6 bases at J; junction bases unmatched: 11. Here the CDR3 reads CASSQTGVLLSEAFF. CDR3 coding DNA: TGTGCCAGCAGTCAGACAGGGGTTCTTCTATCTGAAGCTTTCTTT.

The table lists this clonotype with a count of one. The V and J genes are TRBV2 and TRBJ1-5; a weak D match, TRBD1 (5 bases). V was cut by 3 bases and J by 5 bases, with 14 bases left in between. The CDR3 has 15 amino acids. The V gene's germline CDR1 is SNHLY and CDR2 FYNNEI. CDR3 protein: CASSELRGSDQPQHF. The CDR3 DNA is TGTGCCAGCAGTGAGTTGCGGGGGTCGGATCAGCCCCAGCATTTT. The entire variable domain, with the rest obtained from reference TRBV2 and TRBJ1-5, is as follows: EPEVTQTPSHQVTQMGQEVILRCVPISNHLYFYWYRQILGQKVEFLVSFYNNEISEKSEIFDDQFSVERPDGSNFTLKIRSTKLEDSAMYFCASSELRGSDQPQHFGDGTRLSIL.

This clonotype was recorded many times. The genes are TRBV27 and TRBJ2-1; perhaps D is TRBD1 or TRBD2 (5 bases each). V lost 1 base, J lost 7 bases, and 8 bases lay in between. The CDR3 consists of 13 residues. CDR1 MNHEY and CDR2 SMNVEV come from the germline V gene (reference sequence). Here the CDR3 reads CASSLWGRNEQFF. As DNA, the CDR3 is TGTGCCAGCAGTTTATGGGGACGAAATGAGCAGTTCTTC.

This clonotype occurred many times. The gene calls are TRBV10-3 and TRBJ2-7, with D possibly being TRBD1 (5 bases). This CDR3 has 14 amino acids. Germline CDR1 reads ENHRY; CDR2 reads SYGVKD. The V gene lost 3 bases and the J gene lost 2 bases, with 11 bases spanning the gap. CDR3 in DNA: TGTGCCATCAGTGACCTGGACACCCCCTACGAGCAGTACTTC. It encodes CAISDLDTPYEQYF.

This clonotype turned up a few times. The chain couples TRBV6-5 to TRBJ2-1; perhaps TRBD2 as D (6 bases). This CDR3 has 14 residues. V shed 2 bases and J shed 4 bases, with 9 bases lying between them. Per the germline V gene, CDR1 is MNHEY and CDR2 is SVGAGI. CDR3 residues: CASSYIGGYNEQFF. The CDR3 DNA reads TGTGCCAGCAGTTACATTGGGGGGTACAATGAGCAGTTCTTC.